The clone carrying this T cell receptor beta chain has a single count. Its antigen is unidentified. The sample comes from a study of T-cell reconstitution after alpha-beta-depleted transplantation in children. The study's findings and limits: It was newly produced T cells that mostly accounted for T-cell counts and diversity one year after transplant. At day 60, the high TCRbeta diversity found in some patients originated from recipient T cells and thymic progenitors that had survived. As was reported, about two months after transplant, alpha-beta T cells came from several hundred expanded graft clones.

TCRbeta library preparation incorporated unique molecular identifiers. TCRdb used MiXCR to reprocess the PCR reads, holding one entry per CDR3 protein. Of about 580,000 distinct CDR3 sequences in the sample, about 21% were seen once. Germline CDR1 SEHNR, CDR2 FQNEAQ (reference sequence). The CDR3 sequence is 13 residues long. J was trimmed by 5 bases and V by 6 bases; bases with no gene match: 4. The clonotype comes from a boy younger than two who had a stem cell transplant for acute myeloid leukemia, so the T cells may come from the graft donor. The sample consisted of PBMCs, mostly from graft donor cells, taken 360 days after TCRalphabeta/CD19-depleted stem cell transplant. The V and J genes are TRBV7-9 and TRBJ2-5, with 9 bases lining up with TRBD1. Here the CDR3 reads CASRAGQGETQYF. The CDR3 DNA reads TGTGCCAGCAGGGCCGGACAGGGGGAGACCCAGTACTTC.